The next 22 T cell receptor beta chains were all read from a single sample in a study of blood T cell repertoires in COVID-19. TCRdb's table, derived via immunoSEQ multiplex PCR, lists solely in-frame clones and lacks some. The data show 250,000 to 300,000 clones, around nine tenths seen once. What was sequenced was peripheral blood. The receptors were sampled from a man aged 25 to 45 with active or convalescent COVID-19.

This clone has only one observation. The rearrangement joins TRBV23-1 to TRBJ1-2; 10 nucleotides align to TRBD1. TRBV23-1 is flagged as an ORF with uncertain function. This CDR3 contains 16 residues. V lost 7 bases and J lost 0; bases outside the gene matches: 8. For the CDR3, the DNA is TGCGCCAGCACCGATGGGACAGGGGATTCTAACTATGGCTACACCTTC. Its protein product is CASTDGTGDSNYGYTF.

The CDR3 DNA reads as TGTGCCAGCCAACGTGCCGGGGGCACTGAAGCTTTCTTT. Its translation is CASQRAGGTEAFF. The rearrangement joins TRBV6-5 to TRBJ1-1; possibly TRBD1 for D (5 bases). The germline CDR1 and CDR2 sequences are MNHEY and SVGAGI. The CDR3 has 13 amino acids. V lost 8 bases and J 4 bases, leaving 14 bases between the germline ends.

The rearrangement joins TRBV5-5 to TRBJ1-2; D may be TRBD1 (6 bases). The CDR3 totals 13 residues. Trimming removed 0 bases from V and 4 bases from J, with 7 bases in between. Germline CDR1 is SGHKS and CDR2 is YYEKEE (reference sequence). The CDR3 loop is CASSLADSYGYTF. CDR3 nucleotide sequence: TGTGCCAGCAGCTTGGCGGACAGCTATGGCTACACCTTC.

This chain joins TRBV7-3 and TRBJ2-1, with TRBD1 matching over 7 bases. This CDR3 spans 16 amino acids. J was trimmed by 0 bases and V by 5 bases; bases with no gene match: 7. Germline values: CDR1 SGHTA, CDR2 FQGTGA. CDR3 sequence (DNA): TGTGCCAGCAGCACACAGGGGCAAAGCTCCTACAATGAGCAGTTCTTC. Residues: CASSTQGQSSYNEQFF. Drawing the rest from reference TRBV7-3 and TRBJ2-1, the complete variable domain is GAGVSQTPSNKVTEKGKYVELRCDPISGHTALYWYRQSLGQGPEFLIYFQGTGAADDSGLPNDRFFAVRPEGSVSTLKIQRTERGDSAVYLCASSTQGQSSYNEQFFGPGTRLTVL.

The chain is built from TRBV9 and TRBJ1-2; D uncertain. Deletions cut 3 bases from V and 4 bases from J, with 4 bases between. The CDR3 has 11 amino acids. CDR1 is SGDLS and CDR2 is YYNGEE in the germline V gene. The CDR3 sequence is CASSGPYGYTF. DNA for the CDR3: TGTGCCAGCAGCGGGCCCTATGGCTACACCTTC.

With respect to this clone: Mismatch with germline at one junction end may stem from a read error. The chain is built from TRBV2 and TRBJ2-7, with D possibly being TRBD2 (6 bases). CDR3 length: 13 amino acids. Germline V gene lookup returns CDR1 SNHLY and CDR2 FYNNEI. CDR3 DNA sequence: TGTGCCAGCAGTGAAGTTTCTGTCGGGACTCGCCTTTTC. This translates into CASSEVSVGTRLF. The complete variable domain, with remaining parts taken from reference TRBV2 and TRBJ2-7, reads EPEVTQTPSHQVTQMGQEVILRCVPISNHLYFYWYRQILGQKVEFLVSFYNNEISEKSEIFDDQFSVERPDGSNFTLKIRSTKLEDSAMYFCASSEVSVGTRLFGPGTRLTVT.

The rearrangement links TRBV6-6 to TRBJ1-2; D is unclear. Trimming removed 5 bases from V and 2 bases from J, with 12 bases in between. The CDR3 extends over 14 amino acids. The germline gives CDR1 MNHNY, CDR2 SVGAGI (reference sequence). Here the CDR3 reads CASSAQTRNYGYTF. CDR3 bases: TGTGCCAGCAGTGCCCAGACACGCAACTATGGCTACACCTTC.

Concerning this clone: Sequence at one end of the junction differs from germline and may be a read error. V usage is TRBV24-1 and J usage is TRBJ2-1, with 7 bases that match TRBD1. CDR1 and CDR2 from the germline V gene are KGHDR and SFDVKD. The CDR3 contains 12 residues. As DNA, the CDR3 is TGTGCCACCAGTGATTGGACGGGACAGCCAGTCTTC. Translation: CATSDWTGQPVF.

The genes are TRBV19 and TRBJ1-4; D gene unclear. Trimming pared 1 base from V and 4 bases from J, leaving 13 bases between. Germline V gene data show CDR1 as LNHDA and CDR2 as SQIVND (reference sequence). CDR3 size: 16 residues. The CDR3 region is CASSIGQRAGNEKLFF. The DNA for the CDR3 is TGTGCCAGTAGTATAGGCCAGCGGGCCGGTAATGAAAAACTGTTTTTT.

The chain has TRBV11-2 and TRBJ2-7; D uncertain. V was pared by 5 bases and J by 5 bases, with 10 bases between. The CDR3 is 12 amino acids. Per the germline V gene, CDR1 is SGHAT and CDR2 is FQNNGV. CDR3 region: CASSIWANEQYF. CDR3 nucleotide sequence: TGTGCCAGCAGCATATGGGCCAACGAGCAGTACTTC. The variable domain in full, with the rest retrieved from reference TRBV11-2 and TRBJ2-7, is EAGVAQSPRYKIIEKRQSVAFWCNPISGHATLYWYQQILGQGPKLLIQFQNNGVVDDSQLPKDRFSAERLKGVDSTLKIQPAKLEDSAVYLCASSIWANEQYFGPGTRLTVT.

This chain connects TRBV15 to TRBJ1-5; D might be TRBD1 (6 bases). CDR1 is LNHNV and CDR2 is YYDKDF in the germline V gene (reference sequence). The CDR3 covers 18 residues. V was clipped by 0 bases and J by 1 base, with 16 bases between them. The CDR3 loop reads CATSREGPGQVSNQPQHF. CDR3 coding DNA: TGTGCCACCAGCAGAGAAGGCCCGGGACAAGTAAGCAATCAGCCCCAGCATTTT.

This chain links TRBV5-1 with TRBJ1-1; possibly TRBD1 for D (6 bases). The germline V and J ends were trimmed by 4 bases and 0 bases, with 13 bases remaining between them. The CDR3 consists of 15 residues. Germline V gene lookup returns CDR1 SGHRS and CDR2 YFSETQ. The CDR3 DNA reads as TGCGCCAGCAGCGAGGTCCAGGGGATGAACACTGAAGCTTTCTTT. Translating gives CASSEVQGMNTEAFF.

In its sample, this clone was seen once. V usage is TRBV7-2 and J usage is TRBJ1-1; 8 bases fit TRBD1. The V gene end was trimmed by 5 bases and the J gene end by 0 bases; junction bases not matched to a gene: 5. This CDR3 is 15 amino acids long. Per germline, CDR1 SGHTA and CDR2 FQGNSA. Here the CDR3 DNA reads TGTGCCAGCAGCCTGGACAGGGCGTTGAACACTGAAGCTTTCTTT. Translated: CASSLDRALNTEAFF.

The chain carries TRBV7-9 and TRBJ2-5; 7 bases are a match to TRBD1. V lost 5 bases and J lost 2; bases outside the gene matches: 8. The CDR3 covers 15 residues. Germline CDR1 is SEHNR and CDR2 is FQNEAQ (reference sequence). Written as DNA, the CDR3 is TGTGCCAGCAGCCTGACAGGGTTCTATCAAGAGACCCAGTACTTC. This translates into CASSLTGFYQETQYF.

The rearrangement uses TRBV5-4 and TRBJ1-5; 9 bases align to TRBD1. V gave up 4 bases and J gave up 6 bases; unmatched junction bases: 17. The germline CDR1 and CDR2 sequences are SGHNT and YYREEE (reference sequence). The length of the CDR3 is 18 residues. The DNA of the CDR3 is TGTGCCAGCAGCCGCATTGAGGTAAACAGGGGGCAAGGTCAGCCCCAGCATTTT. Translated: CASSRIEVNRGQGQPQHF.

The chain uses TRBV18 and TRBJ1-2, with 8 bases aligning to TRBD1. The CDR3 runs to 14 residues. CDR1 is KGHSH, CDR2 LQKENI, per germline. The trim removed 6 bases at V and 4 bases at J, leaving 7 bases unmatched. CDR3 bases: TGTGCCAGCTCCCCGGACAGGGAGGTCTATGGCTACACCTTC. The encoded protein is CASSPDREVYGYTF.

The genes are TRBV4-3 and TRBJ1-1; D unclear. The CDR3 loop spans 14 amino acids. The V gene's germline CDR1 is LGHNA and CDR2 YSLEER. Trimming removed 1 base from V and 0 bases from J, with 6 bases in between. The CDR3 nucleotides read TGCGCCAGCAGCCAAGCCCCGGTGAACACTGAAGCTTTCTTT. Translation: CASSQAPVNTEAFF.

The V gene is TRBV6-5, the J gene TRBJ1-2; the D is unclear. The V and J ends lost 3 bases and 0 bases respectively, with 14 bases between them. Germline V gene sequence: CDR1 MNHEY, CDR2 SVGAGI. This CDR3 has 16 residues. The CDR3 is CASSYGQTSANYGYTF. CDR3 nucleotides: TGTGCCAGCAGTTATGGTCAGACTTCCGCTAACTATGGCTACACCTTC.

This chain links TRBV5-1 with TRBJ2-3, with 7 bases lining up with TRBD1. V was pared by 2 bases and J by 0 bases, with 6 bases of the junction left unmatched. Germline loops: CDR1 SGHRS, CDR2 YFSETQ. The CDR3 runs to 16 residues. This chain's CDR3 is CASSFGDRASTDTQYF. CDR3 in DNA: TGCGCCAGCAGCTTTGGCGACAGGGCTAGCACAGATACGCAGTATTTT.

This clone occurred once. DNA for the CDR3: TGCGCCAGCAGCACCGGGACTAGCAACAATGAGCAGTTCTTC. Protein sequence: CASSTGTSNNEQFF. The genes are TRBV5-1 and TRBJ2-1, with 9 bases identical to TRBD2. Losses at the gene ends were 4 bases for V and 5 bases for J; bases not matched to a gene: 4. Germline assignment: CDR1 SGHRS and CDR2 YFSETQ. This CDR3 contains 14 residues.

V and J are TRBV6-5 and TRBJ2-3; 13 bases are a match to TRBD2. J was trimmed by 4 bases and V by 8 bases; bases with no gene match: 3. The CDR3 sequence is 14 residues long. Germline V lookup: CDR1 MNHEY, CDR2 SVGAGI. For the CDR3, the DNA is TGTGCCAGCCGGACTAGCGGGGGACCAGATACGCAGTATTTT. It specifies CASRTSGGPDTQYF.

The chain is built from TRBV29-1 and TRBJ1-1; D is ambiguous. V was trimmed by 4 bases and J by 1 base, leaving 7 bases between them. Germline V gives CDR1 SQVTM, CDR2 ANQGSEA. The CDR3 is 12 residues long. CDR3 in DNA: TGCAGCGTTGGTCCAGGGAACACTGAAGCTTTCTTT. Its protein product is CSVGPGNTEAFF.